The 4 T cell receptor beta chains presented below share a single source sample, sequenced in a study of beta chain features in type 1 diabetes. Since all of the isolated RNA was reverse transcribed, expressed TCRB transcripts were what got sequenced. Assay used: immunoSEQ multiplex PCR; TCRdb lists only in-frame clones, some missing. The table lists about 900,000 clones, about 17% of them singletons. The specimen was naive CD4+ T cells from blood. The receptors shown here come from a woman under 30 in good health.

This clone occurred a few times. The V gene is TRBV19, the J gene TRBJ1-5, with TRBD1 as a possible D gene (5 bases). Trimming cost V 0 bases and J 6 bases, with 12 bases left between them. The CDR3 covers 15 residues. CDR1 is LNHDA, CDR2 SQIVND, per germline (reference sequence). CDR3 loop: CASSIEAGTGQPQHF. For the CDR3, the DNA is TGTGCCAGTAGTATAGAGGCAGGGACCGGTCAGCCCCAGCATTTT.

The V gene is TRBV14, the J gene TRBJ1-5; D unclear. CDR3 length: 15 amino acids. CDR1 is SGHDN, CDR2 FVKESK, per germline. The germline V and J ends were trimmed by 6 bases and 0 bases, with 12 bases remaining between them. CDR3 nucleotide sequence: TGTGCCAGCAGTTGTCCAGCAGATAGCAATCAGCCCCAGCATTTT. Its protein is CASSCPADSNQPQHF.

The V gene is TRBV6-6, the J gene TRBJ1-1, with TRBD1 matching over 7 bases. Unmatched junction bases numbered 13, after V lost 5 bases and J lost 4 bases. This CDR3 is 16 amino acids long. Germline-derived CDR1 and CDR2 are MNHNY and SVGAGI (reference sequence). The CDR3 DNA reads TGTGCCAGCAGTCCCTGGGGGGACAGCAGTGGCACTGAAGCTTTCTTT. It is translated as CASSPWGDSSGTEAFF.

This clone was counted between two and nine times. The J gene is TRBJ2-5, the V gene TRBV5-6, with 9 positions matching TRBD1. The trim removed 3 bases at V and 1 base at J, leaving 7 bases unmatched. The CDR3 sequence is 16 residues long. CDR1 and CDR2 (germline): SGHDT, YYEEEE. The CDR3 DNA reads TGTGCCAGCAGCTGGCCCGGGACAGGGATCCAAGAGACCCAGTACTTC. Residues: CASSWPGTGIQETQYF.